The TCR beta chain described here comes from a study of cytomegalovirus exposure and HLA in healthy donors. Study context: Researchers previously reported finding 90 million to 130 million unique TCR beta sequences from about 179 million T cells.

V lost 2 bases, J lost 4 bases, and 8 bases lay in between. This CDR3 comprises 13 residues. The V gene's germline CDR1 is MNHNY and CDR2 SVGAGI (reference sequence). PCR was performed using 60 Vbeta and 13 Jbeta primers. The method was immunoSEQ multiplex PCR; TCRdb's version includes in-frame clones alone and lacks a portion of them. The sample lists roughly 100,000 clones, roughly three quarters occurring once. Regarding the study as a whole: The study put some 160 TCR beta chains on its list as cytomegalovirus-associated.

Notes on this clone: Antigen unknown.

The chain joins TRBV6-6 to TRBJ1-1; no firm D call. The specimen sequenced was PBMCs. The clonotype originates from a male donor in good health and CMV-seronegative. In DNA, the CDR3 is TGTGCCAGCAGTTACGGCCCCGCCACTGAAGCTTTCTTT. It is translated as CASSYGPATEAFF.